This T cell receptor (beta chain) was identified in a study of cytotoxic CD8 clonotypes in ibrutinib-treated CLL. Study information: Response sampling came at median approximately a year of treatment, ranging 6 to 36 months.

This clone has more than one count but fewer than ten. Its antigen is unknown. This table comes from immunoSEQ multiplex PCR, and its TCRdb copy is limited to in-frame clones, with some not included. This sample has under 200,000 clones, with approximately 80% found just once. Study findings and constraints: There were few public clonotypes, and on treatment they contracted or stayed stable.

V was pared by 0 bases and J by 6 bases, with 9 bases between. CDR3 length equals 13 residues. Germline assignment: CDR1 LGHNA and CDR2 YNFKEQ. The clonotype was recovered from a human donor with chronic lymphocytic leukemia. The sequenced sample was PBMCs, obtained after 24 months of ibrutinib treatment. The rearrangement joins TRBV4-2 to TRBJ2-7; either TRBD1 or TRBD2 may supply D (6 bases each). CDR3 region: CASSQDRGREQYF. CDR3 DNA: TGTGCCAGCAGCCAAGATCGGGGGCGCGAGCAGTACTTC.